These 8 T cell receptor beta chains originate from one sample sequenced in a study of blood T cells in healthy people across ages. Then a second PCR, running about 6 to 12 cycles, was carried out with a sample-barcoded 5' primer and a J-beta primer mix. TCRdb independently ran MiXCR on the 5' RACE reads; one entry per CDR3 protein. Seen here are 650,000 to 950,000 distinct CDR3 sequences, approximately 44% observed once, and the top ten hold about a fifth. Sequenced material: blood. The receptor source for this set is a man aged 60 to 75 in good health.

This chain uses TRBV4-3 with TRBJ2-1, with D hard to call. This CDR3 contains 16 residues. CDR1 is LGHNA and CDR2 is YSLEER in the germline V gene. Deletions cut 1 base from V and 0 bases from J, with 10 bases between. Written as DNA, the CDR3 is TGCGCCAGCAGCCAAGGGACCCAGAGCTCCTACAATGAGCAGTTCTTC. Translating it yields CASSQGTQSSYNEQFF.

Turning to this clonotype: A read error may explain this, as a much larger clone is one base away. The CDR3 coding sequence is TGTGCCAGCGGTGAAACAGATACGCAGTATTTT. Its translation is CASGETDTQYF. The chain has TRBV2 and TRBJ2-3; D is unresolved. The CDR3 contains 11 residues. In germline, CDR1 is SNHLY, CDR2 FYNNEI.

CDR3 nucleotide sequence: TGTGCCAGCAGTGGGGTGACTAGAGGGGGGCAAGAGACCCAGTACTTC. It translates to CASSGVTRGGQETQYF. The chain recombines TRBV2 with TRBJ2-5, with D possibly being TRBD1 or TRBD2 (6 bases each). The CDR3 sequence is 16 residues long. With 4 bases removed from V and 2 bases from J, the gap between germline ends came to 17 bases. The germline V gene has CDR1 SNHLY and CDR2 FYNNEI.

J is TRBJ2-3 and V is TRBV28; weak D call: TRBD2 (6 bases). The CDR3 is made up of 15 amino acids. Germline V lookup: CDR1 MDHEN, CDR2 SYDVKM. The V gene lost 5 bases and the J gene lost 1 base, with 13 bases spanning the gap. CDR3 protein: CASSDRDSGTDTQYF. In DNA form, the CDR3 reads TGTGCCAGCAGTGACCGGGACTCCGGCACAGATACGCAGTATTTT. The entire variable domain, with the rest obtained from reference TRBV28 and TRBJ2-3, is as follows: DVKVTQSSRYLVKRTGEKVFLECVQDMDHENMFWYRQDPGLGLRLIYFSYDVKMKEKGDIPEGYSVSREKKERFSLILESASTNQTSMYLCASSDRDSGTDTQYFGPGTRLTVL.

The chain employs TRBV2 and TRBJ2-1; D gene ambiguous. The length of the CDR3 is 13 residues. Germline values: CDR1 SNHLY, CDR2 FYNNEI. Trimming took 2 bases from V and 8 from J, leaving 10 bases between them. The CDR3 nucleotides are TGTGCCAGCAGTGAATATCAAGACTATGAGCAGTTCTTC. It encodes CASSEYQDYEQFF.

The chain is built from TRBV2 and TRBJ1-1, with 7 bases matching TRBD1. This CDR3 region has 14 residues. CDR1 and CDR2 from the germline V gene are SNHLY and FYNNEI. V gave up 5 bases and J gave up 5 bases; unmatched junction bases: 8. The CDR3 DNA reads TGTGCCAGCAGTTACAGGGGTTCTCGGACTGAAGCTTTCTTT. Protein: CASSYRGSRTEAFF.

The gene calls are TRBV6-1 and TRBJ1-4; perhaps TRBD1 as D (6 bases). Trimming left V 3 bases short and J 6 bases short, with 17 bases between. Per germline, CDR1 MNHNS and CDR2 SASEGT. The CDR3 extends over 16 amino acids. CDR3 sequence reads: CASSDFRGGGYEKLFF. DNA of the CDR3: TGTGCCAGCAGTGATTTTAGGGGGGGAGGATATGAAAAACTGTTTTTT.

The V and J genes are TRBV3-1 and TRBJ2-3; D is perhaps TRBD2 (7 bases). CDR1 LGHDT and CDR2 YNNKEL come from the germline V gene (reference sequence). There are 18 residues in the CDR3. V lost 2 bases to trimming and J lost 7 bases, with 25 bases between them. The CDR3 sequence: CASSQFAVGGGPRYTQYF. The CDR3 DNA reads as TGTGCCAGCAGCCAATTCGCGGTGGGCGGGGGCCCCCGGTATACGCAGTATTTT.